This T cell receptor beta chain was captured by sequencing in a study of cytomegalovirus exposure and HLA in healthy donors. Study-level results: Some TCR beta chains (approximately 180 of them) were listed as cytomegalovirus-associated.

The PCR made use of 60 Vbeta and 13 Jbeta primers. The method was immunoSEQ multiplex PCR; TCRdb's version includes in-frame clones alone and lacks a portion of them. This table has roughly 130,000 clones, 80% appearing once. CDR3 length equals 16 residues. Trimming removed 2 bases at V and 8 bases at J, with 16 bases between. Germline V gives CDR1 LNHNV, CDR2 YYDKDF (reference sequence). Despite likely unrecorded immune exposures, the donors were nominally healthy at the time of sampling. On this clone itself: Its antigen remains unknown.

The chain is built from TRBV15 and TRBJ2-6, with D tentatively TRBD1 (6 bases). Material for sequencing was PBMCs. This receptor was taken from a man aged 30 to 45 in good health and CMV-seronegative. The CDR3 sequence is CATSRLTGISTNVLTF. CDR3 DNA sequence: TGTGCCACCAGCAGACTTACAGGGATAAGTACCAACGTCCTGACTTTC.